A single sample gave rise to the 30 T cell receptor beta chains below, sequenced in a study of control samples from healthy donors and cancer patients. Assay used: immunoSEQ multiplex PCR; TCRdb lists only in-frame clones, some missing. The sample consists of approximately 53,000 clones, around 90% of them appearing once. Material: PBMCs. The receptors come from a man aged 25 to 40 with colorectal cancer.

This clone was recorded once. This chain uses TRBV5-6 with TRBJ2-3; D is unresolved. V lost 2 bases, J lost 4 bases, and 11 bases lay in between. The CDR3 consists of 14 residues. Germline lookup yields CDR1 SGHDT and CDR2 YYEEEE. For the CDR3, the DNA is TGTGCCAGCAGCTTCCCCACCCAGGCAGATACGCAGTATTTT. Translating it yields CASSFPTQADTQYF.

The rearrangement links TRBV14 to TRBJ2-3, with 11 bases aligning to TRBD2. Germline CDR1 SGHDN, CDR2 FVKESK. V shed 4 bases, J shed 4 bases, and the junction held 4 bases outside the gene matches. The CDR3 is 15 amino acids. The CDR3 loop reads CASSPGGLAADTQYF. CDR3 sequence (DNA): TGTGCCAGCAGCCCAGGGGGACTAGCGGCAGATACGCAGTATTTT.

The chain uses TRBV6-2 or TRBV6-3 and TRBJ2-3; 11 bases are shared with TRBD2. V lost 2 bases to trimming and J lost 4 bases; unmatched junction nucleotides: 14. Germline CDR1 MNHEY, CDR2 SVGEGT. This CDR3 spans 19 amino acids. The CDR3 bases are TGTGCCAGCAGTTACCCTTATACGACTAGCGGGGTTGAGGCAGATACGCAGTATTTT. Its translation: CASSYPYTTSGVEADTQYF.

The CDR3 protein is CASSHTTEYEQYF. CDR3 nucleotides: TGTGCCAGCAGCCACACGACAGAATACGAGCAGTACTTC. The chain carries TRBV12-3 or TRBV12-4 and TRBJ2-7, with D possibly TRBD1 on 5 matching bases. V was pared by 6 bases and J by 4 bases, with 13 bases between. The CDR3 runs 13 residues.

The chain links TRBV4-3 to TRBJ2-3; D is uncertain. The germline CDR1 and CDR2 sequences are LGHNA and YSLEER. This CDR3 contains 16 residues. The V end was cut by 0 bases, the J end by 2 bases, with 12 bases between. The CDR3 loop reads CASSQDPPLNTDTQYF. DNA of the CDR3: TGCGCCAGCAGCCAAGACCCCCCACTAAACACAGATACGCAGTATTTT.

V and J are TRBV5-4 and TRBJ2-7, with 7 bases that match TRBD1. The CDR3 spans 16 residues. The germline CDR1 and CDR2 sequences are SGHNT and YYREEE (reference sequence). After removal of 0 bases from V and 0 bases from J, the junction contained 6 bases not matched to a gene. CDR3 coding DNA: TGTGCCAGCAGCTTGGGCGAGGGGGCAATCTCCTACGAGCAGTACTTC. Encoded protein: CASSLGEGAISYEQYF.

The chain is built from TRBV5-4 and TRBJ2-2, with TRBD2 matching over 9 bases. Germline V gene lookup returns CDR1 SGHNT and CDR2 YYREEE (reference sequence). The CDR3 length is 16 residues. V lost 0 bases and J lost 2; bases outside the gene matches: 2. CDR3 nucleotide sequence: TGTGCCAGCAGCTTGGCAGCGGGGGGAAACACCGGGGAGCTGTTTTTT. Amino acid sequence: CASSLAAGGNTGELFF.

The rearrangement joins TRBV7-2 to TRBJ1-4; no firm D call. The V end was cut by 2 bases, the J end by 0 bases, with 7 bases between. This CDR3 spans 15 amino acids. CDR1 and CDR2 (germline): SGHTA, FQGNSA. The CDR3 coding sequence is TGTGCCAGCAGCTTATCGAGTGCAACTAATGAAAAACTGTTTTTT. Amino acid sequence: CASSLSSATNEKLFF.

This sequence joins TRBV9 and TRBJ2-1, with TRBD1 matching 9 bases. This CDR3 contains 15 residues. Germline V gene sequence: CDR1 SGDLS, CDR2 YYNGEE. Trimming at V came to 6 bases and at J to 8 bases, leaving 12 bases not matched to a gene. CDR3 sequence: CASTQWGQGIHEQFF. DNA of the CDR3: TGTGCCAGCACCCAATGGGGACAGGGTATCCATGAGCAGTTCTTC.

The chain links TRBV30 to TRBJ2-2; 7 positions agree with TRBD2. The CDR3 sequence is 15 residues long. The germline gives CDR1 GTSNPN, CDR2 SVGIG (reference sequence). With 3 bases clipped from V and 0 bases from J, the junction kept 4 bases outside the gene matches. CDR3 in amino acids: CAWSRGESNTGELFF. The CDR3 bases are TGTGCCTGGAGCCGGGGGGAGTCGAACACCGGGGAGCTGTTTTTT.

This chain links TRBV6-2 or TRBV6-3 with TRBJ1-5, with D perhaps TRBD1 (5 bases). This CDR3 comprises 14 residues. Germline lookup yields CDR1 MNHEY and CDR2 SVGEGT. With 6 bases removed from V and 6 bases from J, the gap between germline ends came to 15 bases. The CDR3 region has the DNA TGTGCCAGCAGCCCTGACAGAATGGGTCAGCCCCAGCATTTT. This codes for CASSPDRMGQPQHF.

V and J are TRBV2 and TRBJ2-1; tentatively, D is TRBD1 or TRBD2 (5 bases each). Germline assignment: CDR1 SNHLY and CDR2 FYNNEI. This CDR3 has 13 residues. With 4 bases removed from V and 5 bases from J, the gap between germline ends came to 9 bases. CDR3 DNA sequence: TGTGCCAGCAGTGCTCAGGGAGACAATGAGCAGTTCTTC. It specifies CASSAQGDNEQFF.

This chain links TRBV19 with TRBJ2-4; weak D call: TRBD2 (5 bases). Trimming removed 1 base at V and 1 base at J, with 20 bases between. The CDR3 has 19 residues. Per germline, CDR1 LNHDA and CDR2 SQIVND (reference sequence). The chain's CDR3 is CASSIVAGPLGMAKNIQYF. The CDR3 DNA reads TGTGCCAGTAGTATAGTCGCGGGCCCACTTGGGATGGCCAAAAACATTCAGTACTTC. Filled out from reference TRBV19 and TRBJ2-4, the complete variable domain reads DGGITQSPKYLFRKEGQNVTLSCEQNLNHDAMYWYRQDPGQGLRLIYYSQIVNDFQKGDIAEGYSVSREKKESFPLTVTSAQKNPTAFYLCASSIVAGPLGMAKNIQYFGAGTRLSVL.

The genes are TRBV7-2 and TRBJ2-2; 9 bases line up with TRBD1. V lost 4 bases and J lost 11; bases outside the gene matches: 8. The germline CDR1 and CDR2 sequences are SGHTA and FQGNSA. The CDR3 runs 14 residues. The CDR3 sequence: CASSSFPGQGELFF. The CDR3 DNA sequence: TGTGCCAGCAGCTCCTTCCCGGGACAGGGCGAGCTGTTTTTT.

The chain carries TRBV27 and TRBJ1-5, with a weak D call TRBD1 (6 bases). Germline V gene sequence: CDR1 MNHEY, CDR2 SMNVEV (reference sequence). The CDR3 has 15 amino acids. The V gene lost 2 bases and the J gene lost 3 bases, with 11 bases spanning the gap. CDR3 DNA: TGTGCCAGCAGTTTAGACGGGACACACAATCAGCCCCAGCATTTT. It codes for CASSLDGTHNQPQHF.

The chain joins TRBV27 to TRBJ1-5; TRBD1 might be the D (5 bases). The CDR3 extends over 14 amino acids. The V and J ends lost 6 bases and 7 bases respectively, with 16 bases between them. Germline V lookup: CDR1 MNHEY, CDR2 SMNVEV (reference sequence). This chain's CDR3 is CASSPGSAIQPQHF. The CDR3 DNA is TGTGCCAGCAGCCCAGGGAGCGCTATCCAGCCCCAGCATTTT.

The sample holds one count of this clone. The CDR3 spells CASHPRGGEYTDTQYF. In DNA, the CDR3 is TGTGCCAGCCACCCGCGCGGGGGGGAATACACAGATACGCAGTATTTT. The chain carries TRBV6-4 and TRBJ2-3, with 9 bases lining up with TRBD2. Germline assignment: CDR1 MRHNA and CDR2 SNTAGT. The J segment lost 2 bases and the V segment lost 8 bases, leaving 11 bases of the junction unmatched. This CDR3 comprises 16 residues.

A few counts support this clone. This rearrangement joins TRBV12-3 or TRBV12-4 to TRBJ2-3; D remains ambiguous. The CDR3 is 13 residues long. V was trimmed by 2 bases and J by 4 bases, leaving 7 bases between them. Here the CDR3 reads CASSLQLPDTQYF. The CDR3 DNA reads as TGTGCCAGCAGTTTACAACTTCCAGATACGCAGTATTTT.

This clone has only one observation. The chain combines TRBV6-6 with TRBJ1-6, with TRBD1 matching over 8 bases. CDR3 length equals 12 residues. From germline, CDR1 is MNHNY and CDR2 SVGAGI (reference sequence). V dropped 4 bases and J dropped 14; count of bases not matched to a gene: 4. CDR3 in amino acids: CASSLDREALHF. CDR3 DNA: TGTGCCAGCAGTTTGGACAGGGAGGCCCTCCACTTT.

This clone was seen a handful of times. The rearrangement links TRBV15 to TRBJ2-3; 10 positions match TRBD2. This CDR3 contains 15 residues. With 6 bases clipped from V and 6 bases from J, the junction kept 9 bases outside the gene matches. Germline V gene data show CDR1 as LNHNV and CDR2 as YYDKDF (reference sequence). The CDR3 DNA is TGTGCCACCAGTAAAGAGCGGGGGGGCGTGGATACGCAGTATTTT. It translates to CATSKERGGVDTQYF.

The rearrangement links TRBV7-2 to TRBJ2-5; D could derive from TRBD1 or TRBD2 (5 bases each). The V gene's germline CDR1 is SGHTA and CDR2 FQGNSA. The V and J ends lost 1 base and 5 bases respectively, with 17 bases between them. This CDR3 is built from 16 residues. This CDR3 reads CASSLGPRGRLETQYF. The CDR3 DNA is TGTGCCAGCAGCTTAGGCCCCCGGGGCCGGCTCGAGACCCAGTACTTC.

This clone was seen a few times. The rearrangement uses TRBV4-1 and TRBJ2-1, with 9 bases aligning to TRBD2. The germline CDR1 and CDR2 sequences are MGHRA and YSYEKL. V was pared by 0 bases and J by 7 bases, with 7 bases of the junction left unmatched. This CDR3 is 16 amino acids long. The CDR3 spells CASSQDGRGGLNEQFF. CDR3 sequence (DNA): TGCGCCAGCAGCCAAGATGGGCGGGGGGGCCTGAATGAGCAGTTCTTC.

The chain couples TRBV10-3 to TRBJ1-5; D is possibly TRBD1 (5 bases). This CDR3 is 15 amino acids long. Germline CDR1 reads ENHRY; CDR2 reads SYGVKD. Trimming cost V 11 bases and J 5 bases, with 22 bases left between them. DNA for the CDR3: TGTGCCTCAAGACCCGGGACCAGGATAGATCAGCCCCAGCATTTT. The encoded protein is CASRPGTRIDQPQHF.

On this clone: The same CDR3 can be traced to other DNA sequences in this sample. The CDR3 DNA follows: TGTGCCAGCAGCCAAGACCCCTCCTACGAGCAGTACTTC. It encodes CASSQDPSYEQYF. The chain joins TRBV3-1 (or the pseudogene TRBV3-2) to TRBJ2-7; D remains ambiguous. Trimming removed 0 bases at V and 0 bases at J, with 3 bases between. Germline CDR1 reads LGHDT; CDR2 reads YNNKEL (reference sequence). The CDR3 has 13 residues.

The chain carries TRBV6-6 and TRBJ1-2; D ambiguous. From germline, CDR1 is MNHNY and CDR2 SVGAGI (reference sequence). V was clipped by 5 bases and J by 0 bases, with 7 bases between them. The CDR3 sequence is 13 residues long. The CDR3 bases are TGTGCCAGCAGTCCCAGGCCTAACTATGGCTACACCTTC. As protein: CASSPRPNYGYTF.

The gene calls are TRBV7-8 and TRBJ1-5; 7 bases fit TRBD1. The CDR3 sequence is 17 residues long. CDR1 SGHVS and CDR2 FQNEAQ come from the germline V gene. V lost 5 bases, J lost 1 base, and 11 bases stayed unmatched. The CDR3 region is CASSQGGRGRSNQPQHF. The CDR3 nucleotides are TGTGCCAGCAGCCAAGGGGGCAGGGGCCGGAGCAATCAGCCCCAGCATTTT.

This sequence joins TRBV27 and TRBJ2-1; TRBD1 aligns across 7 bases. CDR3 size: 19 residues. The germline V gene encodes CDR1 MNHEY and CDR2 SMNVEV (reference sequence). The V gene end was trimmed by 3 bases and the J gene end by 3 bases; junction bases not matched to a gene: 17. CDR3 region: CASSLYSGPTGMNYNEQFF. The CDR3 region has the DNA TGTGCCAGCAGTTTGTATTCAGGCCCGACAGGGATGAACTACAATGAGCAGTTCTTC.

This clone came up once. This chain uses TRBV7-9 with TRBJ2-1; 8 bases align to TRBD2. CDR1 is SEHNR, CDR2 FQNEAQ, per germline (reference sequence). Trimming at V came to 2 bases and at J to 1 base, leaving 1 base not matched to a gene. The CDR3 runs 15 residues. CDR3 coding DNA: TGTGCCAGCAGCTTAAGCGGGGGATCCTACAATGAGCAGTTCTTC. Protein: CASSLSGGSYNEQFF.

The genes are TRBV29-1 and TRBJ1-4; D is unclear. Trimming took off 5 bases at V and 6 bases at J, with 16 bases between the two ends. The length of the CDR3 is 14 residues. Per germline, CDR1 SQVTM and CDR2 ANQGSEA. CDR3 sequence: CSVPSRGNDEKLFF. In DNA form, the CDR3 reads TGCAGCGTTCCCTCTCGAGGTAACGATGAAAAACTGTTTTTT.

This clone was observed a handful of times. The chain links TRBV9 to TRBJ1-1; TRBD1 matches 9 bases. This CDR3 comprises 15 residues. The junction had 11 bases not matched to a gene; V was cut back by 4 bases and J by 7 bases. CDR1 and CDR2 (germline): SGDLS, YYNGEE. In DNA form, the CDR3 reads TGTGCCAGCAGCCTAAAGGACAGGGGAAGCGGTGAAGCTTTCTTT. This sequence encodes CASSLKDRGSGEAFF. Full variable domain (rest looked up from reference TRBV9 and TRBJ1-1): DSGVTQTPKHLITATGQRVTLRCSPRSGDLSVYWYQQSLDQGLQFLIQYYNGEERAKGNILERFSAQQFPDLHSELNLSSLELGDSALYFCASSLKDRGSGEAFFGQGTRLTVV.